Listed below are T cell receptor beta chains from one sample, sequenced in a study of blood T cell repertoires in COVID-19. Data came from immunoSEQ multiplex PCR; TCRdb stores just in-frame clones and leaves some out. The sample yields about 120,000 clones, around 79% seen once. The sample consisted of peripheral blood. Receptors originate from a man in his sixties or seventies with acute or convalescent COVID-19. Both conserved end residues are part of each CDR3. Each record gives: V gene, D gene, clone size, J gene, CDR3 DNA, CDR3 protein. A D gene is named only where the DNA matches it firmly. Size values are once, few and many counts, or a class for expanded clones, and some rows have none.

TRBV6-2/TRBV6-3,TRBD2,NA,TRBJ2-5,TGTGCCAGCAGTTACGGGCTAGCGGGGACTCTCTACCAAGAGACCCAGTACTTC,CASSYGLAGTLYQETQYF
TRBV11-3,NA,NA,TRBJ1-2,TGTGCCAGCAGCTTAGGACGTGGGGGCAGTGGCTACACCTTC,CASSLGRGGSGYTF
TRBV19,NA,NA,TRBJ2-7,TGTGCCAGTAGTACATCGAGGTCCTACGAGCAGTACTTC,CASSTSRSYEQYF
TRBV6-5,NA,once,TRBJ1-2,TGTGCCAGCAGACCCCTGGGGGCCCTTAACTATGGCTACACCTTC,CASRPLGALNYGYTF
TRBV29-1,TRBD1,NA,TRBJ1-4,TGCAGCCCTACTAACAGGGGATATAATGAAAAACTGTTTTTT,CSPTNRGYNEKLFF
TRBV19,NA,NA,TRBJ2-3,TGTGCCAGTAGTATAACTACAGATACGCAGTATTTT,CASSITTDTQYF
TRBV6-6,TRBD1,once,TRBJ1-3,TGTGCCAGCAGTACAGGGGGCTCATTTATCAACACCATATATTTT,CASSTGGSFINTIYF
TRBV20-1,NA,NA,TRBJ1-2,TGCAGTGCTAGTAAGGGCAGGGAAATCGATGGCTACACCTTC,CSASKGREIDGYTF
TRBV9,TRBD1,NA,TRBJ1-2,TGTGCCAGCAGCGTAGATAGGGGGCAGTATGGCTACACCTTC,CASSVDRGQYGYTF
TRBV2,NA,few,TRBJ1-1,TGTGCCAGCAGTGAAGAAGTTGGCAGGCAAGCTTTCTTT,CASSEEVGRQAFF
TRBV9,TRBD2,NA,TRBJ2-3,TGTGCCAGCAGCGTAGTCGGGGGGGATGCAGATACGCAGTATTTT,CASSVVGGDADTQYF
TRBV7-9,TRBD2,few,TRBJ2-7,TGTGCCAGCAGTGCTAGCGGGGGGGCCTACGAGCAGTACTTC,CASSASGGAYEQYF
TRBV14,NA,NA,TRBJ1-1,TGTGCCAGCAGCCAAGATTTTTCCTGGAACACTGAAGCTTTCTTT,CASSQDFSWNTEAFF
TRBV27,NA,NA,TRBJ1-2,TGTGCCAGCAGAACCACGGGGTTGGACTATGGCTACACCTTC,CASRTTGLDYGYTF
TRBV5-1,TRBD1,NA,TRBJ2-7,TGCGCCAGCAGCTTGATGGGACAGGGGGCCCACTTC,CASSLMGQGAHF
TRBV27,NA,large,TRBJ1-3,TGTGCCAGCAGTTTAGGGAGCCCCGGGACAGGAAACACCATATATTTT,CASSLGSPGTGNTIYF
TRBV11-1,NA,NA,TRBJ1-1,TGTGCCAGCAGCTTAAGGGGGACCGGGCTCACTGAAGCTTTCTTT,CASSLRGTGLTEAFF
TRBV27,TRBD1,few,TRBJ1-1,TGTGCCAGCAGTTTCCAGGGGGCGACTGAAGCTTTCTTT,CASSFQGATEAFF
TRBV9,TRBD2,once,TRBJ2-2,TGTGCCAGCAGCTATACCCTAGCGGGGGGGAACACCGGGGAGCTGTTTTTT,CASSYTLAGGNTGELFF
TRBV5-1,NA,NA,TRBJ2-1,TGCGCCAGCAGCGACTTCCGGGATGAGCAGTTCTTC,CASSDFRDEQFF
TRBV18,TRBD1,NA,TRBJ2-7,TGTGCCAGCTCACCGGGGACAGGGATCTCCTACGAGCAGTACTTC,CASSPGTGISYEQYF
TRBV2,TRBD1,NA,TRBJ2-3,TGTGCCAGCAGTGATAACAGGGGTACAGATACGCAGTATTTT,CASSDNRGTDTQYF
TRBV19,NA,NA,TRBJ1-2,TGTGCCAGTAGTATCCGAGGATCCGGCTACACCTTC,CASSIRGSGYTF
TRBV7-8,TRBD1,NA,TRBJ1-2,TGTGCCAGCAGCCCAGGACAGGGCGGCTATGGCTACACCTTC,CASSPGQGGYGYTF
TRBV15,NA,NA,TRBJ2-7,TGTGCCACCAGCAGAGATAGCTTGGCGCAGTACTTC,CATSRDSLAQYF
TRBV11-3,NA,NA,TRBJ2-5,TGTGCCAGCAGCCAAGGGGGGGGCCCCGAAGAGACCCAGTACTTC,CASSQGGGPEETQYF
TRBV27,TRBD1,NA,TRBJ2-7,TGTGCCAGCAAGATAGGGGGCGTCGGTACTAAGCAGTACTTC,CASKIGGVGTKQYF
TRBV28,TRBD2,NA,TRBJ2-7,TGTGCCAGCAGGAAAACTAGCGGGGGACACTCCTACGAGCAGTACTTC,CASRKTSGGHSYEQYF
TRBV5-1,TRBD1,NA,TRBJ1-5,TGCGCCAGCAGCTTGGATGGGACAGGGGGCAATCAGCCCCAGCATTTT,CASSLDGTGGNQPQHF
TRBV5-5,TRBD1,few,TRBJ1-4,TGTGCCAGCAGCTTCCGGGACAGCGGGGAAAAACTGTTTTTT,CASSFRDSGEKLFF
TRBV5-4,TRBD2,NA,TRBJ2-7,TGTGCCAGCACCAACCCCAGCGGGGGGGCGGGCGAGCAGTACTTC,CASTNPSGGAGEQYF
TRBV6-5,TRBD1,NA,TRBJ1-2,TGTGCCAGCAGTTACCGGGACAGCCGCGGCTACACCTTC,CASSYRDSRGYTF
TRBV7-2,TRBD1,few,TRBJ1-1,TGTGCCAGCAGCTTAGGGGCGTGGGTGACAGGGCGCTTTGAAGCTTTCTTT,CASSLGAWVTGRFEAFF
TRBV5-6,NA,NA,TRBJ2-3,TGTGCCAGCAGCTTACGGGGGATAAGCACAGATACGCAGTATTTT,CASSLRGISTDTQYF
TRBV19,NA,NA,TRBJ1-1,TGTGCCAGTAGTATAGAGTTAGTCCGGAACACTGAAGCTTTCTTT,CASSIELVRNTEAFF
TRBV11-3,TRBD2,NA,TRBJ2-7,TGTGCCAGCAGCTTAGAAGGCGGGAGCACCTACGAGCAGTACTTC,CASSLEGGSTYEQYF
TRBV30,NA,NA,TRBJ1-1,TGTGCCTGGAGTGTACTGGCGGGGGGAGCTGGCACTGAAGCTTTCTTT,CAWSVLAGGAGTEAFF
TRBV11-3,NA,NA,TRBJ2-7,TGTGCCAGCAGCTTAGCCGCGACATCAGCCTACGAGCAGTACTTC,CASSLAATSAYEQYF
TRBV19,TRBD1,few,TRBJ1-5,TGTGCCAGTACCCCGGGACAGGGGGCGCCGGGCAATCAGCCCCAGCATTTT,CASTPGQGAPGNQPQHF
TRBV27,NA,NA,TRBJ2-5,TGTGCCAGCAGCCCCCAAACAGTGTACCAAGAGACCCAGTACTTC,CASSPQTVYQETQYF
TRBV29-1,NA,NA,TRBJ2-7,TGCAGCGTTGGGGGGCATGGCCAAGAATTTGGCCGCTACGAGCAGTACTTC,CSVGGHGQEFGRYEQYF
TRBV5-8,TRBD2,NA,TRBJ2-1,TGTGCCAGCAGCTTGATATCCGGGACTACCTACAATGAGCAGTTCTTC,CASSLISGTTYNEQFF
TRBV7-8,TRBD2,NA,TRBJ2-7,TGTGCCAGCAGCCCCTCGACTAGCGGGGGTGTCTACGAGCAGTACTTC,CASSPSTSGGVYEQYF
TRBV11-1,TRBD1,NA,TRBJ2-3,TGTGCCAGCAGCGGCCAATCCACAGGGGGCACAGATACGCAGTATTTT,CASSGQSTGGTDTQYF
TRBV19,TRBD1,NA,TRBJ2-7,TGTGCCAGTAGTTTCACCGGGACAGGGCCAGAGGGCTACGAGCAGTACTTC,CASSFTGTGPEGYEQYF
TRBV7-3,NA,NA,TRBJ1-1,TGTGCCAGCAGGTCCCGCCGGGGTGACGCTGAAGCTTTCTTT,CASRSRRGDAEAFF
TRBV6-5,TRBD2,NA,TRBJ2-2,TGTGCCAGCAAGGCTAGCGGGGGGAACACCGGGGAGCTGTTTTTT,CASKASGGNTGELFF
TRBV3-1/TRBV3-2,NA,NA,TRBJ1-1,TGTGCCAGCAGCCGCAGGGAAGTAGGCACTGAAGCTTTCTTT,CASSRREVGTEAFF
TRBV6-5,TRBD1,NA,TRBJ1-1,TGTGCCAGCAGTCGGACAGGGACTGAAGCTTTCTTT,CASSRTGTEAFF
TRBV7-9,TRBD1,NA,TRBJ1-2,TGTGCCAGCAGTCGTAAAGGGACAGGGGACTATGGCTACACCTTC,CASSRKGTGDYGYTF
TRBV29-1,TRBD1,NA,TRBJ2-2,TGCAGCACGGGACAGGGGATGAACACCGGGGAGCTGTTTTTT,CSTGQGMNTGELFF
TRBV6-5,TRBD1,NA,TRBJ1-2,TGTGCCAGCAGTTACTCCGGACAGGGCGGCTACACCTTC,CASSYSGQGGYTF
TRBV7-9,TRBD1,NA,TRBJ2-7,TGTGCCAGCAGCTTAGGGACAGGCGAGCAGTACTTC,CASSLGTGEQYF
TRBV6-6,NA,NA,TRBJ2-1,TGTGCCAGCAAGCCGGGGTTCGATGAGCAGTTCTTC,CASKPGFDEQFF